A selection of T cell receptor beta chains follows, all from one sample in a study of T cell repertoires in cytomegalovirus infection. No cognate antigen is known for these TCRs. TCRdb reprocessed the reads with MiXCR, giving one entry per CDR3 protein. The repertoire includes roughly 990,000 distinct CDR3 sequences, more than 25% of them detected once, and over 12% sits in the top ten. Source: cultured CD8+ T cells from PBMCs, taken from culture after CMV antigen stimulation. These receptors all stem from a human donor in good health (CMV status not recorded). Some clones in this sample may be carry-over from other donors' samples. The conserved cysteine and the conserved F or W are not part of the CDR3 here.

v_gene,j_gene,CDR3aa
TRBV6-1,TRBJ2-5,ASSQGQGWGLEETQY
TRBV27,TRBJ1-1,ASSFAPSGTEAF
TRBV6-6,TRBJ2-1,ASSYSQYEQF
TRBV27,TRBJ2-3,ASSLFWRGTDTQY
TRBV6-2/TRBV6-3,TRBJ2-6,ASTDRGPVGGANVLT
TRBV7-9,TRBJ2-7,ASSPRGQGNYEQY
TRBV7-9,TRBJ2-2,ASSSTATGELF
TRBV28,TRBJ2-2,ASRGTFLGELF
TRBV7-8,TRBJ2-3,ASSSRDSPNTQY
TRBV7-2,TRBJ2-5,ASSSFPGGNDQY
TRBV6-2/TRBV6-3,TRBJ1-5,ASRTQGARYQPQH
TRBV12-3/TRBV12-4,TRBJ2-3,ASRQQGARSFGTDTQY
TRBV7-6,TRBJ2-2,ASSLAGTGSNTGELF
TRBV7-9,TRBJ2-2,ASSRGGNTGELF
TRBV12-3/TRBV12-4,TRBJ2-7,ASTLGPRTYEQY
TRBV6-5,TRBJ2-2,AIRDRVTGELF
TRBV12-3/TRBV12-4,TRBJ2-6,ASSHGGPQQRANVLT
TRBV5-1,TRBJ2-3,ASSLEGQFTDTQY
TRBV5-1,TRBJ2-5,ASKKGSEETQY
TRBV11-2,TRBJ2-2,ASSLWGIGNTGELF
TRBV7-6,TRBJ2-3,ASSRPSGLATDTQY
TRBV5-1,TRBJ1-2,ASSSTGDGDYYGYT
TRBV5-6,TRBJ1-5,ASSLGRTAYQPQH
TRBV13,TRBJ2-2,ASSFGQFTGELF
TRBV12-3/TRBV12-4,TRBJ2-1,ASSLGDPNPNEQF
TRBV6-2/TRBV6-3,TRBJ2-3,ASSHLLLAGFTDTQY